Below, 7 T cell receptor beta chains from the same sample are listed, as sequenced in a study of pediatric ulcerative colitis. The table came from immunoSEQ multiplex PCR; TCRdb's copy has only in-frame clones and leaves some out. This sample yields around 65,000 clones, of which around four fifths are seen a single time; around 4.9% belongs to the top ten. The specimen sequenced was blood. The receptor source for this set is a boy between 10 and 17 years old with moderate ulcerative colitis.

The V gene is TRBV5-4, the J gene TRBJ1-2; 9 bases match TRBD1. The trim removed 4 bases at V and 4 bases at J, leaving 8 bases unmatched. The germline CDR1 and CDR2 sequences are SGHNT and YYREEE (reference sequence). CDR3 length: 15 residues. The CDR3 loop is CASSQDTGGPYGYTF. CDR3 in DNA: TGTGCCAGCAGCCAGGATACAGGGGGCCCCTATGGCTACACCTTC.

The chain uses TRBV4-1 and TRBJ2-1; D is perhaps TRBD2 (6 bases). V was pared by 6 bases and J by 4 bases, with 28 bases between. This CDR3 region has 19 residues. In germline, CDR1 is MGHRA, CDR2 YSYEKL. CDR3 protein: CASRHRTMKRAHLYNEQFF. CDR3 in DNA: TGCGCCAGCAGACACCGTACAATGAAGCGGGCGCATCTTTACAATGAGCAGTTCTTC.

This chain connects TRBV6-5 to TRBJ2-1; 8 bases are a match to TRBD1. Germline V gene sequence: CDR1 MNHEY, CDR2 SVGAGI. This CDR3 contains 15 residues. V was pared by 0 bases and J by 9 bases, with 7 bases of the junction left unmatched. CDR3 sequence: CASSYSQGAPGEQFF. For the CDR3, the DNA is TGTGCCAGCAGTTACTCCCAGGGGGCGCCCGGTGAGCAGTTCTTC.

V and J are TRBV5-1 and TRBJ1-2, with 8 bases aligning to TRBD1. The CDR3 contains 15 residues. Germline V gene sequence: CDR1 SGHRS, CDR2 YFSETQ. Germline trimming cut 4 bases from V and 5 bases from J; bases unmatched to any gene: 10. In DNA, the CDR3 is TGCGCCAGCAGCCGGGACAGGAACCTGCCTTATGGCTACACCTTC. As protein: CASSRDRNLPYGYTF.

The CDR3 is CASRRDPPDTQYF. DNA for the CDR3: TGTGCCAGCAGGAGGGACCCCCCAGATACGCAGTATTTT. The genes are TRBV6-6 and TRBJ2-3; possibly TRBD1 or TRBD2 for D (5 bases each). V dropped 6 bases and J dropped 4 bases, with 11 bases sitting between them. Per germline, CDR1 MNHNY and CDR2 SVGAGI (reference sequence). This CDR3 contains 13 residues.

This chain uses TRBV7-9 with TRBJ1-1; 7 nucleotides line up with TRBD1. The CDR3 has 19 residues. Trimming removed 1 base from V and 0 bases from J; junction bases left unmatched: 14. Germline V gene sequence: CDR1 SEHNR, CDR2 FQNEAQ (reference sequence). CDR3 coding DNA: TGTGCCAGCAGCTTAGTGTCCGGATACAGGGACAGCATGAACACTGAAGCTTTCTTT. Translated, it gives CASSLVSGYRDSMNTEAFF.

This chain links TRBV2 with TRBJ1-5; D unresolved. The length of the CDR3 is 14 residues. CDR1 is SNHLY and CDR2 is FYNNEI in the germline V gene. Trimming cost V 6 bases and J 4 bases, with 13 bases left between them. CDR3 DNA sequence: TGTGCCAGCAGGGAAAGGAATCTGAATCAGCCCCAGCATTTT. It is translated as CASRERNLNQPQHF. Looking up the rest from reference TRBV2 and TRBJ1-5 gives the full variable domain: EPEVTQTPSHQVTQMGQEVILRCVPISNHLYFYWYRQILGQKVEFLVSFYNNEISEKSEIFDDQFSVERPDGSNFTLKIRSTKLEDSAMYFCASRERNLNQPQHFGDGTRLSIL.